This entry lists 10 T cell receptor beta chains sequenced from one sample in a study of shared clonotypes between healthy human individuals. TCRdb's copy holds only in-frame clones and misses some; the assay was immunoSEQ multiplex PCR. This sample has 2 million to 2.5 million clones, with approximately 93% found just once. The sample comprised naive CD4+ T cells from PBMCs. This sample's subset: CD45RA+ positively selected. Receptors originate from a man aged 18 to 29 in good health. Some clones in this sample may be carry-over from other donors' samples.

The V gene is TRBV6-6, the J gene TRBJ2-3; TRBD1 matches at 9 bases. This CDR3 contains 13 residues. The germline V gene has CDR1 MNHNY and CDR2 SVGAGI (reference sequence). The J segment lost 3 bases and the V segment lost 6 bases, leaving 1 base of the junction unmatched. The CDR3 reads CASRTGGTDTQYF. The CDR3, as DNA: TGTGCCAGCAGGACAGGGGGGACAGATACGCAGTATTTT.

This rearrangement joins TRBV28 to TRBJ1-5; a possible D gene is TRBD1 (6 bases). The CDR3 consists of 13 residues. Germline CDR1 reads MDHEN; CDR2 reads SYDVKM. V was trimmed by 5 bases and J by 4 bases, leaving 9 bases between them. The CDR3 protein is CASSAQGNQPQHF. The DNA for the CDR3 is TGTGCCAGCAGTGCTCAGGGGAATCAGCCCCAGCATTTT.

The rearrangement uses TRBV6-6 and TRBJ2-7; 8 bases line up with TRBD1. The V and J ends lost 2 bases and 2 bases, in that order; junction bases with no gene match: 5. The CDR3 covers 15 residues. Germline CDR1 is MNHNY and CDR2 is SVGAGI (reference sequence). DNA of the CDR3: TGTGCCAGCAGTTACCGGACAGGGCATACCTACGAGCAGTACTTC. It encodes CASSYRTGHTYEQYF.

This chain uses TRBV28 with TRBJ2-4; weak D call: TRBD1 (6 bases). Between the trimmed V and J ends, which lost 4 bases and 6 bases, there was a span of 19 bases. The length of the CDR3 is 16 residues. From germline, CDR1 is MDHEN and CDR2 SYDVKM. The CDR3 is CASSYISGHNINIQYF. The CDR3 DNA reads TGTGCCAGCAGTTACATCTCGGGACATAACATAAACATTCAGTACTTC.

The V gene is TRBV6-4, the J gene TRBJ2-1; the D gene is possibly TRBD2 (5 bases). The CDR3 loop spans 16 amino acids. CDR1 MRHNA and CDR2 SNTAGT come from the germline V gene. Trimming left V 6 bases short and J 3 bases short, with 18 bases between. For the CDR3, the DNA is TGTGCCAGCAGCCCCGAAGGGCTAGCAGTCTACAATGAGCAGTTCTTC. It is translated as CASSPEGLAVYNEQFF.

The J gene is TRBJ2-5, the V gene TRBV29-1; D is perhaps TRBD2 (6 bases). Germline CDR1 reads SQVTM; CDR2 reads ANQGSEA. The length of the CDR3 is 13 residues. Trimming shortened V by 1 base and J by 4 bases, and 10 bases separated the two germline ends. Here the CDR3 DNA reads TGCAGCGTTGAAGCGGGGGTGCGAGAGACCCAGTACTTC. Protein product: CSVEAGVRETQYF.

This rearrangement joins TRBV7-9 to TRBJ2-1; TRBD1 might be the D (6 bases). Trimming shortened V by 0 bases and J by 4 bases, and 10 bases separated the two germline ends. The CDR3 covers 15 residues. Germline V gene data show CDR1 as SEHNR and CDR2 as FQNEAQ (reference sequence). This CDR3 is CASSLAGRGYNEQFF. The CDR3 DNA reads TGTGCCAGCAGCTTAGCAGGCAGGGGTTACAATGAGCAGTTCTTC. The full variable domain, rest sourced from reference TRBV7-9 and TRBJ2-1, is DTGVSQNPRHKITKRGQNVTFRCDPISEHNRLYWYRQTLGQGPEFLTYFQNEAQLEKSRLLSDRFSAERPKGSFSTLEIQRTEQGDSAMYLCASSLAGRGYNEQFFGPGTRLTVL.

The CDR3 is CASSRRLQGEVTGELFF. Here the CDR3 DNA reads TGTGCCAGCAGCCGACGGTTACAGGGGGAGGTCACCGGGGAGCTGTTTTTT. The chain employs TRBV11-1 and TRBJ2-2, with TRBD1 matching over 8 bases. Germline V gene lookup returns CDR1 SGHAT and CDR2 FQDESV (reference sequence). The CDR3 loop spans 17 amino acids. The ends lost 5 bases at V and 4 bases at J; junction bases unmatched: 12.

The chain employs TRBV28 and TRBJ1-4; the match to TRBD1 covers 7 bases. Looked up from germline, CDR1 is MDHEN and CDR2 is SYDVKM. CDR3 length: 16 amino acids. Trimming took 6 bases from V and 0 from J; bases not matched to a gene: 7. The chain's CDR3 is CASSPADRATNEKLFF. The CDR3 bases are TGTGCCAGCAGCCCTGCCGACAGGGCAACTAATGAAAAACTGTTTTTT.

This clone was recorded only once. J is TRBJ1-3 and V is TRBV2; 7 bases agree with TRBD1. J gave up 2 bases and V 6 bases, and 10 bases lay outside the gene matches. There are 16 residues in the CDR3. Per the germline V gene, CDR1 is SNHLY and CDR2 is FYNNEI. CDR3 bases: TGTGCCAGCAGCAGGACGGGACAGCTAACTGGAAACACCATATATTTT. Protein sequence: CASSRTGQLTGNTIYF.